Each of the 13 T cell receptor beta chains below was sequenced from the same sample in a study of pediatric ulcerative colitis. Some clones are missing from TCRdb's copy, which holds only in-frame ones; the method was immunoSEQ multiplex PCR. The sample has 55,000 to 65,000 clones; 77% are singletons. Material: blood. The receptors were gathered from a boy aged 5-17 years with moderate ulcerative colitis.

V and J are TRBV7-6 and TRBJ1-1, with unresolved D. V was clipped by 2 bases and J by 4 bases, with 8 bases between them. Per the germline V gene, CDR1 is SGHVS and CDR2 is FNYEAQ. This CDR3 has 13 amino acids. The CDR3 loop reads CASSLKEGTEAFF. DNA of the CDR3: TGTGCCAGCAGCTTAAAAGAAGGCACTGAAGCTTTCTTT.

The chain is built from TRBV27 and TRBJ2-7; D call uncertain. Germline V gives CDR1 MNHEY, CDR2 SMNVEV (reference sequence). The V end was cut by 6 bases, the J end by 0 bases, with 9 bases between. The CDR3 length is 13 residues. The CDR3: CASRRGSSYEQYF. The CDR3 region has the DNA TGTGCCAGCAGGCGCGGTAGCTCCTACGAGCAGTACTTC.

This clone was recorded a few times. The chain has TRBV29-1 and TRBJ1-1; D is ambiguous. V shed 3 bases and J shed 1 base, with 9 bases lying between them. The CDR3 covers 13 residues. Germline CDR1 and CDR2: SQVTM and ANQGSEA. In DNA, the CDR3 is TGCAGCGTTGATTTGAGCCGGAACACTGAAGCTTTCTTT. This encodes CSVDLSRNTEAFF.

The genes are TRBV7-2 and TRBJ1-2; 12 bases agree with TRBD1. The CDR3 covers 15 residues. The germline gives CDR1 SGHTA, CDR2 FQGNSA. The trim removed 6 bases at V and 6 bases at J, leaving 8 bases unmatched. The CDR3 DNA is TGTGCCAGCAGGGATTCCGGGACAGGGGGCCATGGCTACACCTTC. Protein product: CASRDSGTGGHGYTF. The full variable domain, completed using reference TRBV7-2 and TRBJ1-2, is GAGVSQSPSNKVTEKGKDVELRCDPISGHTALYWYRQSLGQGLEFLIYFQGNSAPDKSGLPSDRFSAERTGGSVSTLTIQRTQQEDSAVYLCASRDSGTGGHGYTFGSGTRLTVV.

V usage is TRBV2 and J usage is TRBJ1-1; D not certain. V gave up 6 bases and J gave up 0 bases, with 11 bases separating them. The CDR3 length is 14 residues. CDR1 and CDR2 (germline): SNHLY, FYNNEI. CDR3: CASRTKTLNTEAFF. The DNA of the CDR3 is TGTGCCAGCAGGACAAAAACACTGAACACTGAAGCTTTCTTT.

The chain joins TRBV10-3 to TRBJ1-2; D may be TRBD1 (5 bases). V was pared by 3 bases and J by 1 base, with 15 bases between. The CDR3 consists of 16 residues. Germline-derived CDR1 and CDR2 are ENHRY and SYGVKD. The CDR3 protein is CAISDRVWQGNYGYTF. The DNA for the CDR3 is TGTGCCATCAGTGATCGGGTGTGGCAGGGTAACTATGGCTACACCTTC.

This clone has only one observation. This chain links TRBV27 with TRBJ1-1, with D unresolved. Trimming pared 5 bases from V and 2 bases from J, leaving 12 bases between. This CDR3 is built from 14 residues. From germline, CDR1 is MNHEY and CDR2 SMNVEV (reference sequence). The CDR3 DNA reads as TGTGCCAGCAGTCCCGGACGGCCAAACACTGAAGCTTTCTTT. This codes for CASSPGRPNTEAFF.

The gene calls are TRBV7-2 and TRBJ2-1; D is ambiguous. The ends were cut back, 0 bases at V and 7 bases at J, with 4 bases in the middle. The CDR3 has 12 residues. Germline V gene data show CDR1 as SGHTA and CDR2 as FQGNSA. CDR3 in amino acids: CASSLARNEQFF. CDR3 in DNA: TGTGCCAGCAGCTTAGCCAGAAATGAGCAGTTCTTC.

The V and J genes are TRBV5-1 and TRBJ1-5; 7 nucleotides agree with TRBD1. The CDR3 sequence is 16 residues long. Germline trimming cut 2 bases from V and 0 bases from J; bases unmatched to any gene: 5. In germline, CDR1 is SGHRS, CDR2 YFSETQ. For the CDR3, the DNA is TGCGCCAGCAGCTTTGACAGGGTTTTTAGCAATCAGCCCCAGCATTTT. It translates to CASSFDRVFSNQPQHF.

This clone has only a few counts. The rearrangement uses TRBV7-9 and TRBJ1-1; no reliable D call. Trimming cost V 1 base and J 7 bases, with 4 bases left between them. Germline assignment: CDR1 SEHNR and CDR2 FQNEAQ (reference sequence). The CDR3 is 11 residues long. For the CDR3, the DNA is TGTGCCAGCAGCTTAGGGGGTGAAGCTTTCTTT. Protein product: CASSLGGEAFF.

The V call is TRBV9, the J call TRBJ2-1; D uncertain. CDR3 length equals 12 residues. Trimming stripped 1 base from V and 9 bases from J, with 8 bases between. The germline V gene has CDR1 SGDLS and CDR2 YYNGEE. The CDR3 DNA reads TGTGCCAGCAGCGTAACCATGGGTGAGCAGTTCTTC. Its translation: CASSVTMGEQFF.

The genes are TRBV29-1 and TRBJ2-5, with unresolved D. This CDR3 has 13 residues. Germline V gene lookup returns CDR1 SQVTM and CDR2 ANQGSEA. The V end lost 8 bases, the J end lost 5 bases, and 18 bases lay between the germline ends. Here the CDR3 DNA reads TGCAGCTCCTCGGGCCGGACCCTGGAGACCCAGTACTTC. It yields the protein CSSSGRTLETQYF.

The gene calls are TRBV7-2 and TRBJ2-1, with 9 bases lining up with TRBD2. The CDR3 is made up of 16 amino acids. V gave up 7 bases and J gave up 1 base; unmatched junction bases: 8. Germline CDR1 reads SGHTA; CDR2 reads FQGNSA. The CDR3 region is CASILAGGPSYNEQFF. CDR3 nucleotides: TGTGCCAGCATACTAGCGGGTGGACCTTCCTACAATGAGCAGTTCTTC.